A single sample gave rise to the 26 T cell receptor beta chains below, sequenced in a study of T-cell memory formation after mild COVID-19 (dated by TCRdb to the early 2020s). Libraries came from 5' RACE. Sequencing relied on an Illumina NovaSeq 6000. The raw public data were reprocessed by TCRdb itself: fastp quality trimming at Q25, MiXCR clonotype calling, in-frame beta chains only. Under each unique CDR3 protein, matching rows form one entry showing the most common genes and DNA. A total of approximately 580,000 distinct CDR3 sequences appear in this sample, around 20% of them only once. The biggest ten clones account for around an eighth of the sample. The source material was PBMCs or a T cell subset sorted from them (not recorded which). These receptors all come from an adult woman who had mild COVID-19 (a few samples of this study predate the infection). The sample titles of this study are shuffled in the database, so cell type and time point are left out; the donor was told from shared clones.

This clonotype was counted only a few times. This sequence joins TRBV24-1 and TRBJ2-2; D is perhaps TRBD1 (6 bases). The germline V and J ends were trimmed by 3 bases and 1 base, with 17 bases remaining between them. The CDR3 is made up of 18 amino acids. Germline loops: CDR1 KGHDR, CDR2 SFDVKD. In DNA form, the CDR3 reads TGTGCCACCAGTGATACCCGACAGGCCGGATGGAACACCGGGGAGCTGTTTTTT. Translated: CATSDTRQAGWNTGELFF.

The rearrangement uses TRBV15 and TRBJ2-1, with 7 bases aligning to TRBD2. V was clipped by 0 bases and J by 9 bases; unmatched bases: 8. The germline V gene has CDR1 LNHNV and CDR2 YYDKDF (reference sequence). The length of the CDR3 is 15 residues. CDR3 DNA sequence: TGTGCCACCAGCAGAGATCGACTAGGCGGGGGTGAGCAGTTCTTC. This gives the protein CATSRDRLGGGEQFF.

This clonotype occurred a few times. This chain uses TRBV12-3 or TRBV12-4 with TRBJ1-3; D not certain. The CDR3 is 13 amino acids. The CDR3 loop reads CAVKPLSGNTIYF. CDR3 in DNA: TGTGCTGTGAAGCCCCTCTCTGGAAACACCATATATTTT.

This chain uses TRBV7-2 with TRBJ2-7; D is possibly TRBD2 (6 bases). The length of the CDR3 is 14 residues. CDR1 and CDR2 (germline): SGHTA, FQGNSA. Trimming removed 1 base from V and 0 bases from J, with 7 bases in between. CDR3 loop: CASSLVLASYEQYF. CDR3 coding DNA: TGTGCCAGCAGCTTAGTACTAGCCTCCTACGAGCAGTACTTC. The full variable domain, its missing parts supplied by reference TRBV7-2 and TRBJ2-7, is GAGVSQSPSNKVTEKGKDVELRCDPISGHTALYWYRQSLGQGLEFLIYFQGNSAPDKSGLPSDRFSAERTGGSVSTLTIQRTQQEDSAVYLCASSLVLASYEQYFGPGTRLTVT.

Only a few counts were recorded for this clonotype. This chain connects TRBV29-1 to TRBJ1-1; D is unresolved. The V gene's germline CDR1 is SQVTM and CDR2 ANQGSEA. The CDR3 runs 12 residues. With 2 bases removed from V and 1 base from J, the gap between germline ends came to 5 bases. This CDR3 is CSVESGNTEAFF. The CDR3 DNA reads as TGCAGCGTTGAATCCGGGAACACTGAAGCTTTCTTT.

This clonotype appeared a few times. The V call is TRBV20-1, the J call TRBJ2-1; 12 bases fit TRBD2. The J segment lost 7 bases and the V segment lost 6 bases, leaving 10 bases of the junction unmatched. Germline CDR1 and CDR2: DFQATT and SNEGSKA (reference sequence). This CDR3 spans 15 amino acids. The CDR3 is CSAGRLAGVGNEQFF. CDR3 in DNA: TGCAGTGCCGGGCGACTAGCGGGAGTGGGGAATGAGCAGTTCTTC.

V is TRBV3-1 and J is TRBJ2-1, with TRBD1 matching 8 bases. The CDR3 is 17 residues long. V was pared by 1 base and J by 13 bases, with 18 bases of the junction left unmatched. Germline CDR1 reads LGHDT; CDR2 reads YNNKEL (reference sequence). The CDR3 region has the DNA TGTGCCAGCAGCCAAGTTTACCTTAGGACAGGGAGTCGTAGCCAGTTCTTC. It translates to CASSQVYLRTGSRSQFF.

This clonotype was seen only a few times. The CDR3 loop is CSAFQGDKTEAFF. CDR3 in DNA: TGCAGCGCCTTCCAGGGGGATAAGACTGAAGCTTTCTTT. The V and J genes are TRBV29-1 and TRBJ1-1; 7 bases align to TRBD1. The CDR3 runs 13 residues. The V gene end was trimmed by 7 bases and the J gene end by 5 bases; junction bases not matched to a gene: 10. CDR1 SQVTM and CDR2 ANQGSEA come from the germline V gene.

This clonotype showed up just a few times. This chain connects TRBV7-2 to TRBJ2-1; no clear D. The CDR3 loop spans 13 amino acids. Germline-derived CDR1 and CDR2 are SGHTA and FQGNSA. V was shortened by 5 bases and J by 3 bases, with 8 bases between the two germline ends. The CDR3 DNA sequence: TGTGCCAGCAGCCGCCGTCGCTACAATGAGCAGTTCTTC. Translation gives CASSRRRYNEQFF.

There are a few counts of this clonotype. In DNA form, the CDR3 reads TGTGCCAGCAGTTCCTCAGGGACAAGGGCCGGGGAGCTGTTTTTT. Translating it yields CASSSSGTRAGELFF. This chain connects TRBV12-3 or TRBV12-4 to TRBJ2-2; possibly TRBD1 for D (6 bases). V was clipped by 4 bases and J by 6 bases, with 15 bases between them. This CDR3 contains 15 residues.

J is TRBJ1-1 and V is TRBV12-3 or TRBV12-4; possible D gene TRBD1, 6 bases. V lost 3 bases and J lost 1, with 9 bases in between. The CDR3 has 14 residues. The CDR3 DNA sequence: TGTGCCAGCAGTTTCGGGGGGGCGAACACTGAAGCTTTCTTT. This encodes CASSFGGANTEAFF.

The chain recombines TRBV24-1 with TRBJ2-7, with TRBD2 identical over 7 bases. The germline gives CDR1 KGHDR, CDR2 SFDVKD. The CDR3 consists of 13 residues. With 5 bases clipped from V and 2 bases from J, the junction kept 2 bases outside the gene matches. CDR3 residues: CATSASGAYEQYF. CDR3 nucleotides: TGTGCCACCAGTGCCAGCGGGGCCTACGAGCAGTACTTC.

This chain uses TRBV30 with TRBJ2-1, with 8 positions matching TRBD2. The V and J ends lost 8 bases and 0 bases, in that order; junction bases with no gene match: 3. CDR3 length: 13 residues. CDR1 and CDR2 (germline): GTSNPN, SVGIG (reference sequence). The CDR3 protein is CAASGSSYNEQFF. The CDR3 DNA is TGTGCCGCAAGCGGGAGCTCCTACAATGAGCAGTTCTTC.

The chain joins TRBV25-1 to TRBJ2-1, with D possibly called TRBD1 or TRBD2 (5 bases each). The V end lost 1 base, the J end lost 0 bases, and 13 bases lay between the germline ends. CDR1 is MGHDK and CDR2 is SYGVNS in the germline V gene. The CDR3 totals 17 residues. The CDR3 coding sequence is TGTGCCAGCAGTGAATCCGGTGGGGGAAGCTCCTACAATGAGCAGTTCTTC. Protein sequence: CASSESGGGSSYNEQFF.

The chain recombines TRBV11-3 with TRBJ2-1, with 12 bases aligning to TRBD2. This CDR3 has 17 amino acids. From germline, CDR1 is SGHNT and CDR2 YENEEA. V was clipped by 0 bases and J by 10 bases; unmatched bases: 10. DNA for the CDR3: TGTGCCAGCAGCTTAGACCTAAGGCTAGCGGGAGGGGTCGAGCAGTTCTTC. Its translation: CASSLDLRLAGGVEQFF. Looking up the rest from reference TRBV11-3 and TRBJ2-1 gives the full variable domain: EAGVVQSPRYKIIEKKQPVAFWCNPISGHNTLYWYLQNLGQGPELLIRYENEEAVDDSQLPKDRFSAERLKGVDSTLKIQPAELGDSAVYLCASSLDLRLAGGVEQFFGPGTRLTVL.

The V call is TRBV7-2, the J call TRBJ1-1; the D is unclear. Per the germline V gene, CDR1 is SGHTA and CDR2 is FQGNSA. CDR3 length: 16 amino acids. Trimming pared 5 bases from V and 3 bases from J, leaving 19 bases between. CDR3 region: CASSRLGAYEDTEAFF. The DNA for the CDR3 is TGTGCCAGCAGCAGGTTAGGCGCCTACGAAGACACTGAAGCTTTCTTT.

This clonotype has just a few counts. The DNA of the CDR3 is TGTGCCAGCAGCCCTACCGGGACAGGGGCCACTGGCTACACCTTC. Translation gives CASSPTGTGATGYTF. This sequence joins TRBV7-3 and TRBJ1-2; 10 bases agree with TRBD1. After removal of 5 bases from V and 7 bases from J, the junction contained 10 bases not matched to a gene. Germline V CDR1 and CDR2: SGHTA, FQGTGA. The CDR3 is made up of 15 amino acids.

CDR3: CATSRPLGGHYGYTF. DNA of the CDR3: TGTGCCACCAGCAGACCGCTCGGGGGCCACTATGGCTACACCTTC. V and J are TRBV15 and TRBJ1-2; the D gene is possibly TRBD1 (6 bases). Per germline, CDR1 LNHNV and CDR2 YYDKDF (reference sequence). This CDR3 spans 15 amino acids. The V end was cut by 2 bases, the J end by 3 bases, with 13 bases between.

The chain carries TRBV9 and TRBJ1-1; TRBD1 is a possible D gene (6 bases). Germline V gene data show CDR1 as SGDLS and CDR2 as YYNGEE. The V gene lost 0 bases and the J gene lost 0 bases, with 12 bases spanning the gap. The CDR3 consists of 16 residues. CDR3 DNA sequence: TGTGCCAGCAGCGTAGTTCGTGGGGGCATGAACACTGAAGCTTTCTTT. As protein: CASSVVRGGMNTEAFF.

The rearrangement uses TRBV7-9 and TRBJ2-1; D uncertain. The CDR3 totals 15 residues. The germline CDR1 and CDR2 sequences are SEHNR and FQNEAQ (reference sequence). Trimming removed 4 bases at V and 4 bases at J, with 14 bases between. Written as DNA, the CDR3 is TGTGCCAGCAGCTCCCCCCCTTTAACGTACAATGAGCAGTTCTTC. This sequence encodes CASSSPPLTYNEQFF.

The sample holds many counts of this clonotype. CDR3 loop: CASSQRGGSETQYF. The CDR3 DNA sequence: TGCGCCAGCAGCCAGAGAGGCGGGAGCGAGACCCAGTACTTC. The J gene is TRBJ2-5, the V gene TRBV4-3, with 7 bases fitting TRBD2. Germline V lookup: CDR1 LGHNA, CDR2 YSLEER. V trimming: 3 bases; J trimming: 5 bases; junction bases outside the gene matches: 6. The CDR3 length is 14 residues.

V and J are TRBV25-1 and TRBJ1-1; TRBD1 aligns across 12 bases. The ends lost 4 bases at V and 2 bases at J; junction bases unmatched: 8. The germline CDR1 and CDR2 sequences are MGHDK and SYGVNS. The CDR3 is 17 amino acids. CDR3 amino acids: CASSGYRDRGLNTEAFF. The CDR3 DNA reads as TGTGCCAGCAGTGGTTACCGGGACAGGGGGCTTAACACTGAAGCTTTCTTT.

V is TRBV2 and J is TRBJ1-5; D is perhaps TRBD1 (6 bases). Germline V lookup: CDR1 SNHLY, CDR2 FYNNEI. This CDR3 is 14 amino acids long. The ends were cut back, 6 bases at V and 9 bases at J, with 18 bases in the middle. The CDR3 reads CASSQSQGLGPQHF. The CDR3 nucleotides are TGTGCCAGCAGCCAATCACAGGGCTTGGGGCCCCAGCATTTT.

In this sample, this clonotype turned up a few times. CDR3 coding DNA: TGTGCCAGCAGTTACAGCGGGGGCGGTGGCTACACCTTC. Protein product: CASSYSGGGGYTF. The chain joins TRBV6-5 to TRBJ1-2; tentatively, D is TRBD1 (6 bases). The CDR3 extends over 13 amino acids. V was cut by 2 bases and J by 7 bases, with 11 bases left in between. CDR1 MNHEY and CDR2 SVGAGI come from the germline V gene.

This chain links TRBV12-3 or TRBV12-4 with TRBJ1-2; D is undetermined. This CDR3 spans 14 amino acids. V shed 1 base and J shed 3 bases, with 9 bases lying between them. The CDR3 spells CASSLGQVDYGYTF. CDR3 sequence (DNA): TGTGCCAGCAGTTTAGGGCAGGTCGACTATGGCTACACCTTC.

This clonotype was counted a few times. This chain connects TRBV6-2 or TRBV6-3 to TRBJ1-1; a weak D match, TRBD1 (5 bases). Germline V lookup: CDR1 MNHEY, CDR2 SVGEGT. This CDR3 contains 13 residues. Trimming took 8 bases from V and 1 from J, leaving 11 bases between them. CDR3 protein: CASGGFENTEAFF. The CDR3 DNA sequence: TGTGCCAGCGGGGGTTTTGAGAACACTGAAGCTTTCTTT.